The rows below give T cell receptor beta chains drawn from one sample of a study of CD8 T cells in ankylosing spondylitis. TCRdb independently ran MiXCR on the 5' RACE reads; one entry per CDR3 protein. The table shows 200,000 to 250,000 distinct CDR3 sequences, with under 12% occurring only once. The sample taken for sequencing was blood, either unsorted or a sorted T cell fraction (not recorded which). These TCRs come from a male donor with ankylosing spondylitis or in good health (not recorded which). Each CDR3 is given with its conserved first and last residue. The order of the fields is D gene, clone size, V gene, J gene, CDR3 protein, CDR3 DNA. D genes are given only for firm matches. Clone size is stated in some rows and not others, as once, few, many or a class when expanded.

D gene: .
clone size: few
V gene: TRBV7-2
J gene: TRBJ2-7
CDR3 protein: CASSLVGGDEQYF
CDR3 DNA: TGTGCCAGCAGCTTAGTTGGGGGTGACGAGCAGTACTTC

D gene: TRBD2
clone size: few
V gene: TRBV7-2
J gene: TRBJ2-7
CDR3 protein: CASSLGSSGVNYEQYF
CDR3 DNA: TGTGCCAGCAGCTTAGGGAGCAGCGGGGTAAACTACGAGCAGTACTTC

D gene: TRBD2
clone size: many
V gene: TRBV20-1
J gene: TRBJ2-3
CDR3 protein: CSARSGEGTDTQYF
CDR3 DNA: TGCAGTGCTAGAAGCGGGGAGGGAACAGATACGCAGTATTTT

D gene: .
clone size: many
V gene: TRBV11-1
J gene: TRBJ1-3
CDR3 protein: CASHEELGNTIYF
CDR3 DNA: TGTGCCAGCCATGAAGAACTTGGAAACACCATATATTTT

D gene: TRBD1
clone size: many
V gene: TRBV6-1
J gene: TRBJ1-4
CDR3 protein: CASSRGQGDEKLFF
CDR3 DNA: TGTGCCAGCAGCCGTGGACAGGGAGATGAAAAACTGTTTTTT

D gene: .
clone size: few
V gene: TRBV12-3/TRBV12-4
J gene: TRBJ1-1
CDR3 protein: CASYASGTEAFF
CDR3 DNA: TGTGCCAGCTATGCTTCGGGCACTGAAGCTTTCTTT

D gene: TRBD2
clone size: .
V gene: TRBV6-1
J gene: TRBJ2-2
CDR3 protein: CASRALADKNTGELFF
CDR3 DNA: TGTGCCAGCAGAGCACTAGCGGATAAAAACACCGGGGAGCTGTTTTTT

D gene: TRBD2
clone size: many
V gene: TRBV5-1
J gene: TRBJ2-5
CDR3 protein: CASSPGLAGGGVETQYF
CDR3 DNA: TGCGCCAGCAGCCCTGGACTAGCGGGGGGCGGGGTAGAGACCCAGTACTTC

D gene: TRBD2
clone size: many
V gene: TRBV12-3/TRBV12-4
J gene: TRBJ2-1
CDR3 protein: CASSLASGGPNEQFF
CDR3 DNA: TGTGCCAGCAGTTTGGCTAGCGGGGGACCTAATGAGCAGTTCTTC

D gene: .
clone size: many
V gene: TRBV12-3/TRBV12-4
J gene: TRBJ2-5
CDR3 protein: CASSLSLPGTETQYF
CDR3 DNA: TGTGCCAGCAGTTTGTCCCTCCCAGGAACGGAGACCCAGTACTTC

D gene: TRBD1
clone size: .
V gene: TRBV24-1
J gene: TRBJ1-1
CDR3 protein: CATSGQGNTEAFF
CDR3 DNA: TGTGCCACCAGTGGACAGGGGAACACTGAAGCTTTCTTT

D gene: .
clone size: many
V gene: TRBV12-3/TRBV12-4
J gene: TRBJ2-4
CDR3 protein: CASSKDSPGVHF
CDR3 DNA: TGTGCCAGCAGTAAAGACAGTCCAGGGGTGCACTTC

D gene: TRBD2
clone size: .
V gene: TRBV3-1
J gene: TRBJ2-5
CDR3 protein: CASSQVASGGGRVETQYF
CDR3 DNA: TGTGCCAGCAGCCAAGTGGCTAGCGGGGGGGGTAGGGTGGAGACCCAGTACTTC

D gene: TRBD1
clone size: many
V gene: TRBV5-1
J gene: TRBJ2-3
CDR3 protein: CASRTRTGSSTDTQYF
CDR3 DNA: TGCGCCAGCCGGACCCGGACAGGGTCTAGCACAGATACGCAGTATTTT

D gene: .
clone size: many
V gene: TRBV3-1
J gene: TRBJ1-4
CDR3 protein: CASSQEAVPEKLFF
CDR3 DNA: TGTGCCAGCAGCCAAGAAGCAGTTCCTGAAAAACTGTTTTTT

D gene: .
clone size: many
V gene: TRBV12-3/TRBV12-4
J gene: TRBJ2-1
CDR3 protein: CASGVPSSYNEQFF
CDR3 DNA: TGTGCCTCAGGGGTCCCAAGCTCCTACAATGAGCAGTTCTTC

D gene: .
clone size: .
V gene: TRBV7-3
J gene: TRBJ2-2
CDR3 protein: CASSSLGGRTGELFF
CDR3 DNA: TGTGCCAGCAGCTCCCTGGGGGGCCGCACCGGGGAGCTGTTTTTT

D gene: .
clone size: many
V gene: TRBV12-3/TRBV12-4
J gene: TRBJ1-1
CDR3 protein: CASSGRGDRRNTEAFF
CDR3 DNA: TGTGCCAGCAGTGGGAGAGGGGATCGGAGGAACACTGAAGCTTTCTTT

D gene: TRBD2
clone size: few
V gene: TRBV5-6
J gene: TRBJ2-2
CDR3 protein: CASSFGLTSSTGELFF
CDR3 DNA: TGTGCCAGCAGCTTCGGTTTGACTAGCAGCACCGGGGAGCTGTTTTTT

D gene: .
clone size: few
V gene: TRBV7-2
J gene: TRBJ2-1
CDR3 protein: CASSLREGVSSYNEQFF
CDR3 DNA: TGTGCCAGCAGCTTAAGGGAGGGGGTAAGCTCCTACAATGAGCAGTTCTTC

D gene: TRBD2
clone size: many
V gene: TRBV7-8
J gene: TRBJ2-1
CDR3 protein: CASSLGLAGFGEQFF
CDR3 DNA: TGTGCCAGCAGCCTGGGACTAGCGGGGTTTGGTGAGCAGTTCTTC

D gene: .
clone size: many
V gene: TRBV12-3/TRBV12-4
J gene: TRBJ1-2
CDR3 protein: CASSSGQSFYGYTF
CDR3 DNA: TGTGCCAGCAGTTCGGGGCAGAGTTTCTATGGCTACACCTTC

D gene: TRBD1
clone size: few
V gene: TRBV29-1
J gene: TRBJ1-4
CDR3 protein: CSAGPGTGVEKLFF
CDR3 DNA: TGCAGCGCCGGACCCGGGACAGGAGTCGAAAAACTGTTTTTT

D gene: .
clone size: many
V gene: TRBV3-1
J gene: TRBJ2-7
CDR3 protein: CASSQDLYSYEQYF
CDR3 DNA: TGTGCCAGCAGCCAAGACCTTTACTCCTACGAGCAGTACTTC

D gene: .
clone size: many
V gene: TRBV7-9
J gene: TRBJ2-3
CDR3 protein: CASGLDTQYF
CDR3 DNA: TGTGCCAGCGGGCTAGATACGCAGTATTTT

D gene: .
clone size: few
V gene: TRBV3-1
J gene: TRBJ2-1
CDR3 protein: CASRGRNEQFF
CDR3 DNA: TGTGCCAGCAGGGGGCGGAATGAGCAGTTCTTC

D gene: .
clone size: many
V gene: TRBV5-1
J gene: TRBJ2-1
CDR3 protein: CASSLVATYNEQFF
CDR3 DNA: TGCGCCAGCAGCCTCGTAGCAACCTACAATGAGCAGTTCTTC

D gene: TRBD2
clone size: many
V gene: TRBV3-1
J gene: TRBJ2-7
CDR3 protein: CASRSLAGSHEQYF
CDR3 DNA: TGTGCCAGCAGAAGCCTAGCGGGGTCTCACGAGCAGTACTTC

D gene: TRBD2
clone size: few
V gene: TRBV7-3
J gene: TRBJ2-5
CDR3 protein: CASVDSGGARETQYF
CDR3 DNA: TGTGCCTCTGTTGATAGCGGGGGTGCCCGGGAGACCCAGTACTTC

D gene: .
clone size: many
V gene: TRBV29-1
J gene: TRBJ1-2
CDR3 protein: CSVARGIDGNYGYTF
CDR3 DNA: TGCAGCGTTGCACGGGGGATAGACGGAAACTATGGCTACACCTTC

D gene: TRBD1
clone size: many
V gene: TRBV24-1
J gene: TRBJ1-2
CDR3 protein: CATSPGQGIYGYTF
CDR3 DNA: TGTGCCACCAGCCCCGGACAGGGGATCTATGGCTACACCTTC

D gene: .
clone size: .
V gene: TRBV6-6
J gene: TRBJ2-1
CDR3 protein: CASRPGRNGEQFF
CDR3 DNA: TGTGCCAGCAGGCCCGGGCGTAACGGTGAGCAGTTCTTC